The clone carrying this TCR beta chain came up once. The antigen is unknown. This entry comes from a study of cytomegalovirus exposure and HLA in healthy donors. The study's findings and limits: It was reportedly the case that the classifier diagnosed cytomegalovirus status with high specificity and sensitivity. Cytomegalovirus-associated TCR beta chains were listed, numbering 150 to 200.

This CDR3 spans 12 amino acids. Trimming took off 4 bases at V and 4 bases at J, with 9 bases between the two ends. Germline CDR1 is SGHNT and CDR2 is YYREEE (reference sequence). The assay was immunoSEQ multiplex PCR, and TCRdb's table has in-frame clones only and misses some. The table lists roughly 70,000 clones, around 96% of them singletons. This TCR was recovered from a young woman in good health and CMV-seropositive. Sequences were obtained from PBMCs. The gene calls are TRBV5-4 and TRBJ2-7; possibly TRBD2 for D (6 bases). This chain's CDR3 is CASSAGTYEQYF. CDR3 nucleotides: TGTGCCAGCAGCGCCGGGACTTACGAGCAGTACTTC. The variable domain in full, completed from reference TRBV5-4 and TRBJ2-7, reads ETGVTQSPTHLIKTRGQQVTLRCSSQSGHNTVSWYQQALGQGPQFIFQYYREEENGRGNFPPRFSGLQFPNYSSELNVNALELDDSALYLCASSAGTYEQYFGPGTRLTVT.